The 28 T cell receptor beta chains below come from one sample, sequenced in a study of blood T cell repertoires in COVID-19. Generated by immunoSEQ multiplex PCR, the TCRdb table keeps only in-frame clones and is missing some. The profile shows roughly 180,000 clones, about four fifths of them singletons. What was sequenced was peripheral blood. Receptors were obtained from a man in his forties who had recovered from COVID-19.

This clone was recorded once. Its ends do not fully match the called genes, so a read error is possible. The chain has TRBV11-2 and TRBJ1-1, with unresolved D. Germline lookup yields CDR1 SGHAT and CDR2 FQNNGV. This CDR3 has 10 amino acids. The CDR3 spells CASSLAEAFF. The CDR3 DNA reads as TGTGCCAGCAGCTTAGCTGAGGCTTTCTTT.

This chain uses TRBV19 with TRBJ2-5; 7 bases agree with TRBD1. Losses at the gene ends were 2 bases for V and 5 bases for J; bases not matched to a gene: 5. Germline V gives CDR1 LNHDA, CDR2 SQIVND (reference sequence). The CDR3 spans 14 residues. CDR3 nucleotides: TGTGCCAGTAGTATAACAGGGGCTCGGGAGACCCAGTACTTC. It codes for CASSITGARETQYF. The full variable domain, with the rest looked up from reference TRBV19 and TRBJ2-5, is DGGITQSPKYLFRKEGQNVTLSCEQNLNHDAMYWYRQDPGQGLRLIYYSQIVNDFQKGDIAEGYSVSREKKESFPLTVTSAQKNPTAFYLCASSITGARETQYFGPGTRLLVL.

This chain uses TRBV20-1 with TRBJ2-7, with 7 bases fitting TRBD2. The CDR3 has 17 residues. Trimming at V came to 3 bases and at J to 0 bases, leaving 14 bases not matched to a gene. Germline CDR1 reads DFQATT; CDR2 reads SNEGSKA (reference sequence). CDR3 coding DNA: TGCAGTGCTAGTAATCCGGGCGGGAGAGGGAGCTCCTACGAGCAGTACTTC. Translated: CSASNPGGRGSSYEQYF.

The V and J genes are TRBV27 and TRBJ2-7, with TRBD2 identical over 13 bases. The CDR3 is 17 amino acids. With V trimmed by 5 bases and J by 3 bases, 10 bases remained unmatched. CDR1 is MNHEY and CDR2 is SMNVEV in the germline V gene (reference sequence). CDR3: CASSGLAGAAGGYEQYF. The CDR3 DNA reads TGTGCCAGCAGTGGACTAGCGGGAGCGGCGGGTGGCTACGAGCAGTACTTC.

This chain's CDR3 is CASSLLSGGRISSDTQYF. CDR3 in DNA: TGTGCCAGCAGCTTGCTTAGCGGGGGGAGAATTTCCTCAGATACGCAGTATTTT. V gene TRBV7-2 combines with J gene TRBJ2-3, with 10 nucleotides matching TRBD2. The CDR3 totals 18 residues. The V gene end was trimmed by 3 bases and the J gene end by 4 bases; junction bases not matched to a gene: 13. Per germline, CDR1 SGHTA and CDR2 FQGNSA.

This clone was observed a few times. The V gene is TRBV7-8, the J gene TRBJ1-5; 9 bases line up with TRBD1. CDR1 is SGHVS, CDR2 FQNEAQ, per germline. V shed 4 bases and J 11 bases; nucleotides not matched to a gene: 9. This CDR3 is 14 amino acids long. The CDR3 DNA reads TGTGCCAGCAGCTGGGACAGGGACCTTATAGCCCAGCATTTT. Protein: CASSWDRDLIAQHF.

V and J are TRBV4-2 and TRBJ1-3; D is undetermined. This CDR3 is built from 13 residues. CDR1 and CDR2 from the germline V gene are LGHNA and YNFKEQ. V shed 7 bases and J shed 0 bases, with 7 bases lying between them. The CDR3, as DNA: TGTGCCAGCACCGACTCCTCTGGAAACACCATATATTTT. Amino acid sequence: CASTDSSGNTIYF.

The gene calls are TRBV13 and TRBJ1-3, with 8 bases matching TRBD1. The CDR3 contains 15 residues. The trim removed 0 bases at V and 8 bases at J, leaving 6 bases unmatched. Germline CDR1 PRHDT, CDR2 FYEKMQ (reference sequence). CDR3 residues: CASSLGPGGADTIYF. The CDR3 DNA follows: TGTGCCAGCAGCTTAGGGCCAGGGGGCGCGGACACCATATATTTT.

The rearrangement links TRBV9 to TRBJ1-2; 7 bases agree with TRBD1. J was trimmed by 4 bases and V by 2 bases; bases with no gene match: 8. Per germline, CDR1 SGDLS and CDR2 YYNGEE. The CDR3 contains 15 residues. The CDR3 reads CASSVEGADFYGYTF. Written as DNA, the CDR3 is TGTGCCAGCAGCGTCGAGGGGGCGGATTTCTATGGCTACACCTTC.

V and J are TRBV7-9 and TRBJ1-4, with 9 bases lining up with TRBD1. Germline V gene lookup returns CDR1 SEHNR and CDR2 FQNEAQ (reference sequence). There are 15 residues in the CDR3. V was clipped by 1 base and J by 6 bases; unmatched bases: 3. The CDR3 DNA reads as TGTGCCAGCAGCTTAGGACAGGGGGACTATGAAAAACTGTTTTTT. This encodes CASSLGQGDYEKLFF.

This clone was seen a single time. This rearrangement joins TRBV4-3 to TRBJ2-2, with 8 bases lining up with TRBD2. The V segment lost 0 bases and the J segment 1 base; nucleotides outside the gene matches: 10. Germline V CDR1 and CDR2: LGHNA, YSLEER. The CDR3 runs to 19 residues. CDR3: CASSQEGIAGSWNTGELFF. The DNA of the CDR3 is TGCGCCAGCAGCCAAGAAGGAATAGCGGGGAGCTGGAACACCGGGGAGCTGTTTTTT.

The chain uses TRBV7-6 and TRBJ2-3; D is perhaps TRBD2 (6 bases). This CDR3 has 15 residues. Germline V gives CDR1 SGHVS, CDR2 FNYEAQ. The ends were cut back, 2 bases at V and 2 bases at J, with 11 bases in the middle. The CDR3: CASSLNQDYTDTQYF. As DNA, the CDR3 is TGTGCCAGCAGCTTAAACCAGGACTACACAGATACGCAGTATTTT.

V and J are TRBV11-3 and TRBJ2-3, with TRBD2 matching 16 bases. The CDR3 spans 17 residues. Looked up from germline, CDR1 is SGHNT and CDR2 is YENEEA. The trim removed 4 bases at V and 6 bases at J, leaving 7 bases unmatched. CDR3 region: CASSSLGTSGGGDTQYF. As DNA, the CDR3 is TGTGCCAGCAGCTCCCTGGGGACTAGCGGGGGGGGTGATACGCAGTATTTT. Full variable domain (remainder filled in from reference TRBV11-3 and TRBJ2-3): EAGVVQSPRYKIIEKKQPVAFWCNPISGHNTLYWYLQNLGQGPELLIRYENEEAVDDSQLPKDRFSAERLKGVDSTLKIQPAELGDSAVYLCASSSLGTSGGGDTQYFGPGTRLTVL.

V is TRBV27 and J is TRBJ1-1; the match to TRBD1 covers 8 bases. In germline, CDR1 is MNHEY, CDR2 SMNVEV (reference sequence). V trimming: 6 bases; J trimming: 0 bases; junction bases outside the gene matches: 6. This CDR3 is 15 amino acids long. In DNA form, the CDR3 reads TGTGCCAGCAGCCTATCGGACAGGGTGAACACTGAAGCTTTCTTT. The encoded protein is CASSLSDRVNTEAFF.

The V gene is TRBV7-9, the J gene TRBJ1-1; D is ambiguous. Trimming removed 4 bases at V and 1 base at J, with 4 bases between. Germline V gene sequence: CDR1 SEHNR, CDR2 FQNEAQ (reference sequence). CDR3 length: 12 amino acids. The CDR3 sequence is CASSYRNTEAFF. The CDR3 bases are TGTGCCAGCAGCTACAGGAACACTGAAGCTTTCTTT.

The CDR3 loop is CASSNRNTEAFF. The CDR3 bases are TGTGCCAGTAGTAACAGGAACACTGAAGCTTTCTTT. V gene TRBV19 combines with J gene TRBJ1-1; D call uncertain. This CDR3 contains 12 residues. V dropped 4 bases and J dropped 1 base, with 4 bases sitting between them. Germline-derived CDR1 and CDR2 are LNHDA and SQIVND (reference sequence).

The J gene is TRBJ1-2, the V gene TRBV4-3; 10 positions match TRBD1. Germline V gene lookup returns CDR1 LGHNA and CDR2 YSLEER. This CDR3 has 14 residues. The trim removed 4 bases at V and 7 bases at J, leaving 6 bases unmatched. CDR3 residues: CASSRLGQGSGYTF. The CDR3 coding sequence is TGCGCCAGCAGCCGCTTGGGACAGGGGAGTGGCTACACCTTC.

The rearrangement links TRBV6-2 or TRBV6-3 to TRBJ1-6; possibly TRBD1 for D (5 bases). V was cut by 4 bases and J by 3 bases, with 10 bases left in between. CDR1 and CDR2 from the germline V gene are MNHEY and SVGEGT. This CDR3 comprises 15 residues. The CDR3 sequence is CASSFDRDYNSPLHF. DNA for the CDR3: TGTGCCAGCAGTTTTGACAGAGACTATAATTCACCCCTCCACTTT.

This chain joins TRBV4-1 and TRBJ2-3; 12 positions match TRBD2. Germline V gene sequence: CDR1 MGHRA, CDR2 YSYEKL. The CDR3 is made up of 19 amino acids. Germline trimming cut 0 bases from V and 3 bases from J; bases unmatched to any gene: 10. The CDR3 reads CASSQEVASGGAYTDTQYF. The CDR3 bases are TGCGCCAGCAGCCAAGAAGTAGCTAGCGGGGGGGCCTATACAGATACGCAGTATTTT.

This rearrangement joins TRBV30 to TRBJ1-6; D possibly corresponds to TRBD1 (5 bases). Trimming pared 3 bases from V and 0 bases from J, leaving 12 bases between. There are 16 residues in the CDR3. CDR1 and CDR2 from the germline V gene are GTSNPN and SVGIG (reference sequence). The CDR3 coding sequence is TGTGCCTGGAGCGATCCTCAGGGCTCCTATAATTCACCCCTCCACTTT. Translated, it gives CAWSDPQGSYNSPLHF. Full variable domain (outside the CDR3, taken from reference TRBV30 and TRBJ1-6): SQTIHQWPATLVQPVGSPLSLECTVEGTSNPNLYWYRQAAGRGLQLLFYSVGIGQISSEVPQNLSASRPQDRQFILSSKKLLLSDSGFYLCAWSDPQGSYNSPLHFGNGTRLTVT.

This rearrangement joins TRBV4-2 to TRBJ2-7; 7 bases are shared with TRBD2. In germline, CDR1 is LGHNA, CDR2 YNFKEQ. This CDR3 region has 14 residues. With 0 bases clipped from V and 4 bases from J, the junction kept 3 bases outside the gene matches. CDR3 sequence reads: CASSQDRTSYEQYF. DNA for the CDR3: TGTGCCAGCAGCCAAGATCGGACTAGTTACGAGCAGTACTTC.

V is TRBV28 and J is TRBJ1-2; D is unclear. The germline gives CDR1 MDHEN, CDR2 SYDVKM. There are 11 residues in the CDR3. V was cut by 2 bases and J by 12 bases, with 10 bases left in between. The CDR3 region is CASSLEGQHTF. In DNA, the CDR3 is TGTGCCAGCAGTTTAGAGGGTCAGCACACCTTC.

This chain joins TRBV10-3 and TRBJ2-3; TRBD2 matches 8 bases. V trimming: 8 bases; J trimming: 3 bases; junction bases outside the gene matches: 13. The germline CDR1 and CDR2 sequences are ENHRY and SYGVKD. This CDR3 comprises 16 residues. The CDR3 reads CAIRDSGGIWTDTQYF. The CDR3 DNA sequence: TGTGCCATCCGCGACAGCGGGGGTATTTGGACAGATACGCAGTATTTT.

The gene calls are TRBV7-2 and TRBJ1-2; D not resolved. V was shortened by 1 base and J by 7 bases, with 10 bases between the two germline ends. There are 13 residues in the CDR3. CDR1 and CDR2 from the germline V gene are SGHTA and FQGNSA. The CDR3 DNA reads TGTGCCAGCAGCTTAGAGCGGCAGAGTGGCTACACCTTC. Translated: CASSLERQSGYTF.

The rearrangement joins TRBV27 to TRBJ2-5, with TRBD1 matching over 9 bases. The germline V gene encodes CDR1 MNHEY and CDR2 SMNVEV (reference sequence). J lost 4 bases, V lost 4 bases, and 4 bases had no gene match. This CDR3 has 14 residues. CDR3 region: CASSSNRGLETQYF. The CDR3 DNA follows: TGTGCCAGCAGTTCGAACAGGGGGCTAGAGACCCAGTACTTC.

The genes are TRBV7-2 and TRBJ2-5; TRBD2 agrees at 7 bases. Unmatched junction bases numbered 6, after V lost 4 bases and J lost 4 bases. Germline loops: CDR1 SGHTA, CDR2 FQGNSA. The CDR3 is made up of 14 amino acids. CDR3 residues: CASSSATSIETQYF. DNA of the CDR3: TGTGCCAGCAGCTCGGCGACTAGCATAGAGACCCAGTACTTC.

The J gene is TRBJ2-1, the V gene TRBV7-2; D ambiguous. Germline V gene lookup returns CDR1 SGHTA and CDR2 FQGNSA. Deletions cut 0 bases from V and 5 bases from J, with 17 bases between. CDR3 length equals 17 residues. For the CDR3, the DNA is TGTGCCAGCAGCTTAGCGCGTCCCCCTCGGAGACACAATGAGCAGTTCTTC. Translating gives CASSLARPPRRHNEQFF.

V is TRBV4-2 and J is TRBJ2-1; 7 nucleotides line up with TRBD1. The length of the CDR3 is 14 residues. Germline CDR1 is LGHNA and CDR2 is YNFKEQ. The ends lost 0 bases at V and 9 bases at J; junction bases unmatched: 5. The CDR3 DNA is TGTGCCAGCAGCCAAGAACAGGGGCTGGGTGAGCAGTTCTTC. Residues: CASSQEQGLGEQFF.